This T cell receptor (beta chain) was identified during a study of identifying expanded T cells in peripheral blood. General study results and limits: Clone count variance between roughly 2-week samples rose with total template count.

In the case of this clone: Its antigen is unidentified.

Healthy donors had no documented immune events, such as infections, while sampled. CDR1 and CDR2 (germline): SQVTM, ANQGSEA. The ends lost 5 bases at V and 3 bases at J; junction bases unmatched: 1. The CDR3 totals 13 residues. Libraries were prepared by immunoSEQ multiplex PCR; TCRdb keeps only in-frame clonotypes and omits some of them. The sample carries around 100,000 clones, 88% recorded once. The sequenced material came from blood. The receptor was isolated from a person aged 18 to 70 in good health. The V and J genes are TRBV29-1 and TRBJ2-1; 10 bases line up with TRBD2. In nucleotides, the CDR3 is TGCAGCGTTCAGCGGGGGGGCTACAATGAGCAGTTCTTC. Its translation: CSVQRGGYNEQFF.